These T cell receptor beta chains were read from a single sample in a study of blood T cell repertoires in COVID-19. The assay was immunoSEQ multiplex PCR, and TCRdb's table has in-frame clones only and misses some. The table has approximately 130,000 clones, around 85% seen once. Sequences were obtained from peripheral blood. Receptors were obtained from a woman aged 45 to 65 who had recovered from COVID-19. Each CDR3 is given with its conserved first and last residue. Each record gives: clone size, J gene, V gene, D gene, CDR3 protein, CDR3 DNA. A D gene is named only where the DNA matches it firmly. Clone size is stated in some rows and not others, as once, few, many or a class when expanded.

abundance: .
j_gene: TRBJ1-6
v_gene: TRBV6-5
d_gene: .
CDR3aa: CASKIFFNSPLHF
CDR3nt: TGTGCCAGCAAAATTTTCTTTAATTCACCCCTCCACTTT

abundance: .
j_gene: TRBJ2-7
v_gene: TRBV7-2
d_gene: TRBD1
CDR3aa: CASSLDPGQVLAQYF
CDR3nt: TGTGCCAGCAGCTTAGACCCGGGACAGGTATTAGCGCAGTACTTC

abundance: .
j_gene: TRBJ2-3
v_gene: TRBV9
d_gene: .
CDR3aa: CASSPRQPSTDTQYF
CDR3nt: TGTGCCAGCAGCCCTCGACAGCCTAGCACAGATACGCAGTATTTT

abundance: .
j_gene: TRBJ1-6
v_gene: TRBV12-3/TRBV12-4
d_gene: .
CDR3aa: CASRREHNSPLHF
CDR3nt: TGTGCCAGCAGAAGGGAGCATAATTCACCCCTCCACTTT

abundance: .
j_gene: TRBJ2-1
v_gene: TRBV2
d_gene: TRBD1
CDR3aa: CASTTQGAGGEQFF
CDR3nt: TGTGCCAGCACTACTCAGGGGGCAGGAGGCGAGCAGTTCTTC

abundance: few
j_gene: TRBJ1-2
v_gene: TRBV2
d_gene: TRBD1
CDR3aa: CASRGFNRGNYGYTF
CDR3nt: TGTGCCAGCAGGGGGTTTAACAGGGGGAACTATGGCTACACCTTC

abundance: .
j_gene: TRBJ2-5
v_gene: TRBV3-1/TRBV3-2
d_gene: TRBD2
CDR3aa: CASSLRGAGGQETQYF
CDR3nt: TGTGCCAGCAGCCTCCGAGGGGCGGGAGGCCAAGAGACCCAGTACTTC

abundance: .
j_gene: TRBJ2-7
v_gene: TRBV11-2
d_gene: TRBD2
CDR3aa: CASSRLPGLAVTYEQYF
CDR3nt: TGTGCCAGCAGTCGGCTCCCGGGACTAGCTGTAACCTACGAGCAGTACTTC

abundance: .
j_gene: TRBJ1-4
v_gene: TRBV18
d_gene: TRBD1
CDR3aa: CASSPGQGATNEKLFF
CDR3nt: TGTGCCAGCTCACCCGGACAGGGTGCAACTAATGAAAAACTGTTTTTT

abundance: .
j_gene: TRBJ1-5
v_gene: TRBV6-2/TRBV6-3
d_gene: .
CDR3aa: CASSYSTSQPQHF
CDR3nt: TGTGCCAGCAGTTACTCGACTAGTCAGCCCCAGCATTTT

abundance: .
j_gene: TRBJ1-6
v_gene: TRBV2
d_gene: .
CDR3aa: CASLIGGRLNSPLHF
CDR3nt: TGTGCCAGCCTCATCGGGGGACGGCTAAATTCACCCCTCCACTTT

abundance: .
j_gene: TRBJ2-3
v_gene: TRBV24-1
d_gene: TRBD2
CDR3aa: CATRGAGGQGDTQYF
CDR3nt: TGTGCCACCAGGGGGGCGGGAGGCCAGGGAGATACGCAGTATTTT

abundance: .
j_gene: TRBJ2-5
v_gene: TRBV30
d_gene: .
CDR3aa: CAWSVPALETQYF
CDR3nt: TGTGCCTGGAGTGTCCCCGCGCTGGAGACCCAGTACTTC

abundance: .
j_gene: TRBJ2-5
v_gene: TRBV3-1/TRBV3-2
d_gene: .
CDR3aa: CASSQKRRNDGTQYF
CDR3nt: TGTGCCAGCAGCCAAAAAAGGCGGAACGACGGGACCCAGTACTTC

abundance: .
j_gene: TRBJ2-3
v_gene: TRBV19
d_gene: TRBD2
CDR3aa: CASSIDPPGLAVRPDTQYF
CDR3nt: TGTGCCAGTAGTATAGATCCCCCGGGACTAGCTGTACGCCCAGATACGCAGTATTTT

abundance: .
j_gene: TRBJ1-1
v_gene: TRBV19
d_gene: TRBD1
CDR3aa: CASTLGQGSMYTEAFF
CDR3nt: TGTGCCAGTACCCTGGGACAGGGATCTATGTACACTGAAGCTTTCTTT

abundance: .
j_gene: TRBJ1-1
v_gene: TRBV18
d_gene: .
CDR3aa: CASSPIVRNTEAFF
CDR3nt: TGTGCCAGCTCACCGATAGTAAGGAACACTGAAGCTTTCTTT

abundance: .
j_gene: TRBJ2-2
v_gene: TRBV11-2
d_gene: .
CDR3aa: CASSLAPPGGAETGELFF
CDR3nt: TGTGCCAGCAGCTTAGCTCCCCCTGGGGGCGCCGAGACCGGGGAGCTGTTTTTT

abundance: .
j_gene: TRBJ2-3
v_gene: TRBV5-4
d_gene: TRBD2
CDR3aa: CASSLAGVTDTQYF
CDR3nt: TGTGCCAGCAGCTTAGCGGGAGTAACAGATACGCAGTATTTT

abundance: .
j_gene: TRBJ1-2
v_gene: TRBV10-3
d_gene: TRBD1
CDR3aa: CAIRPAGTAYGYTF
CDR3nt: TGTGCCATCAGACCCGCCGGGACAGCCTATGGCTACACCTTC

abundance: .
j_gene: TRBJ1-1
v_gene: TRBV12-3/TRBV12-4
d_gene: .
CDR3aa: CASSPDYRVEAFF
CDR3nt: TGTGCCAGCAGCCCCGATTACAGGGTCGAAGCTTTCTTT

abundance: .
j_gene: TRBJ1-1
v_gene: TRBV5-6
d_gene: .
CDR3aa: CASSHSAGMANTEAFF
CDR3nt: TGTGCCAGCAGCCACAGTGCAGGGATGGCGAACACTGAAGCTTTCTTT

abundance: .
j_gene: TRBJ2-1
v_gene: TRBV6-5
d_gene: TRBD2
CDR3aa: CASRGTSGHEQFF
CDR3nt: TGTGCCAGCAGGGGGACTAGCGGTCATGAGCAGTTCTTC

abundance: .
j_gene: TRBJ2-5
v_gene: TRBV5-1
d_gene: TRBD2
CDR3aa: CASALAGDNQETQYF
CDR3nt: TGCGCCAGCGCGCTAGCGGGGGATAACCAAGAGACCCAGTACTTC

abundance: .
j_gene: TRBJ1-5
v_gene: TRBV7-9
d_gene: TRBD1
CDR3aa: CASSLEGRGDNQPQHF
CDR3nt: TGTGCCAGCAGCTTAGAGGGCAGGGGGGACAATCAGCCCCAGCATTTT

abundance: .
j_gene: TRBJ2-4
v_gene: TRBV5-8
d_gene: TRBD2
CDR3aa: CASSFTSGGITAKNIQYF
CDR3nt: TGTGCCAGCAGCTTTACTAGCGGGGGGATTACGGCCAAAAACATTCAGTACTTC

abundance: .
j_gene: TRBJ2-1
v_gene: TRBV29-1
d_gene: TRBD1
CDR3aa: CSVEDRGWLNEQFF
CDR3nt: TGCAGCGTTGAGGACAGGGGTTGGCTGAATGAGCAGTTCTTC

abundance: .
j_gene: TRBJ1-3
v_gene: TRBV28
d_gene: .
CDR3aa: CASSLWGGRSSGNTIYF
CDR3nt: TGTGCCAGCTCTCTGTGGGGGGGCCGATCCTCTGGAAACACCATATATTTT

abundance: .
j_gene: TRBJ1-6
v_gene: TRBV18
d_gene: .
CDR3aa: CASSPNRVVNSPLHF
CDR3nt: TGTGCCAGCTCACCAAACAGGGTGGTCAATTCACCCCTCCACTTT

abundance: .
j_gene: TRBJ2-1
v_gene: TRBV7-2
d_gene: .
CDR3aa: CASSSLLSGVEQFF
CDR3nt: TGTGCCAGCAGCTCCCTGCTTAGCGGAGTTGAGCAGTTCTTC

abundance: .
j_gene: TRBJ2-3
v_gene: TRBV29-1
d_gene: TRBD1
CDR3aa: CSVVGRGLTDTQYF
CDR3nt: TGCAGCGTTGTGGGCAGGGGGCTGACAGATACGCAGTATTTT

abundance: .
j_gene: TRBJ2-3
v_gene: TRBV24-1
d_gene: .
CDR3aa: CATSDQGGTDTQYF
CDR3nt: TGTGCCACCAGTGACCAAGGGGGCACAGATACGCAGTATTTT

abundance: .
j_gene: TRBJ2-7
v_gene: TRBV4-3
d_gene: TRBD1
CDR3aa: CASSQEGTGGYEQYF
CDR3nt: TGCGCCAGCAGCCAAGAAGGAACAGGGGGCTACGAGCAGTACTTC

abundance: .
j_gene: TRBJ2-7
v_gene: TRBV30
d_gene: .
CDR3aa: CAWSVQPSYEQYF
CDR3nt: TGTGCCTGGAGTGTACAGCCCTCCTACGAGCAGTACTTC

abundance: .
j_gene: TRBJ2-2
v_gene: TRBV13
d_gene: TRBD1
CDR3aa: CASSSTDRGGTGELFF
CDR3nt: TGTGCCAGCAGCTCGACCGACAGGGGAGGAACCGGGGAGCTGTTTTTT

abundance: .
j_gene: TRBJ1-1
v_gene: TRBV11-2
d_gene: TRBD1
CDR3aa: CASSLQTGVTEAFF
CDR3nt: TGTGCCAGCAGCTTACAAACAGGGGTGACTGAAGCTTTCTTT

abundance: .
j_gene: TRBJ2-7
v_gene: TRBV4-1
d_gene: TRBD2
CDR3aa: CASSQVGGSGYEQYF
CDR3nt: TGCGCCAGCAGCCAAGTCGGCGGGAGTGGATACGAGCAGTACTTC

abundance: once
j_gene: TRBJ2-7
v_gene: TRBV28
d_gene: TRBD1
CDR3aa: CASRRDRLYEQYF
CDR3nt: TGTGCCAGCAGAAGGGACAGGCTTTACGAGCAGTACTTC

abundance: .
j_gene: TRBJ1-1
v_gene: TRBV11-2
d_gene: .
CDR3aa: CASSLGGVKAEAFF
CDR3nt: TGTGCCAGCAGCTTAGGGGGGGTTAAAGCTGAAGCTTTCTTT

abundance: .
j_gene: TRBJ2-2
v_gene: TRBV6-6
d_gene: TRBD1
CDR3aa: CASSSGTGPTGELFF
CDR3nt: TGTGCCAGCAGCTCCGGGACAGGTCCCACCGGGGAGCTGTTTTTT

abundance: .
j_gene: TRBJ2-1
v_gene: TRBV11-3
d_gene: .
CDR3aa: CASSPNAGREEQFF
CDR3nt: TGTGCCAGCAGCCCCAATGCCGGGAGAGAGGAGCAGTTCTTC

abundance: .
j_gene: TRBJ2-7
v_gene: TRBV7-9
d_gene: TRBD1
CDR3aa: CASSLAQRTGNYEQYF
CDR3nt: TGTGCCAGCAGCTTAGCCCAAAGGACAGGAAACTACGAGCAGTACTTC

abundance: .
j_gene: TRBJ1-1
v_gene: TRBV18
d_gene: .
CDR3aa: CASSPPRRRLSNKNTEAFF
CDR3nt: TGTGCCAGCTCACCACCGAGGAGGCGGTTGTCGAACAAGAACACTGAAGCTTTCTTT

abundance: .
j_gene: TRBJ2-1
v_gene: TRBV19
d_gene: .
CDR3aa: CASRELAGNEQFF
CDR3nt: TGTGCCAGTAGAGAGCTTGCAGGGAATGAGCAGTTCTTC

abundance: .
j_gene: TRBJ2-7
v_gene: TRBV4-2
d_gene: TRBD2
CDR3aa: CASSQDWAGGRYEQYF
CDR3nt: TGTGCCAGCAGCCAAGATTGGGCGGGAGGTCGCTACGAGCAGTACTTC

abundance: .
j_gene: TRBJ2-1
v_gene: TRBV5-1
d_gene: .
CDR3aa: CASSLVRQANMEQFF
CDR3nt: TGCGCCAGCAGCTTGGTTCGGCAGGCCAACATGGAGCAGTTCTTC

abundance: .
j_gene: TRBJ1-1
v_gene: TRBV2
d_gene: .
CDR3aa: CASSPGQLNTEAFF
CDR3nt: TGTGCCAGCAGTCCGGGACAACTAAACACTGAAGCTTTCTTT

abundance: few
j_gene: TRBJ1-1
v_gene: TRBV6-2/TRBV6-3
d_gene: .
CDR3aa: CASSRRNRASTEAFF
CDR3nt: TGTGCCAGCAGTCGGCGTAACAGGGCGTCCACTGAAGCTTTCTTT

abundance: .
j_gene: TRBJ1-2
v_gene: TRBV11-3
d_gene: TRBD1
CDR3aa: CASSSGGQGAFYGYTF
CDR3nt: TGTGCCAGCAGCTCAGGGGGCCAGGGGGCCTTCTATGGCTACACCTTC

abundance: .
j_gene: TRBJ2-5
v_gene: TRBV2
d_gene: TRBD2
CDR3aa: CASSGTRQETQYF
CDR3nt: TGTGCCAGCAGTGGGACTAGACAAGAGACCCAGTACTTC

abundance: .
j_gene: TRBJ1-6
v_gene: TRBV6-5
d_gene: .
CDR3aa: CASSYKQGYESPLHF
CDR3nt: TGTGCCAGCAGTTACAAACAGGGTTACGAATCACCCCTCCACTTT

abundance: .
j_gene: TRBJ2-1
v_gene: TRBV5-3
d_gene: TRBD2
CDR3aa: CARRPPSGSSVYNEQFF
CDR3nt: TGTGCCAGAAGGCCCCCTAGCGGGAGTTCGGTGTACAATGAGCAGTTCTTC

abundance: large
j_gene: TRBJ1-2
v_gene: TRBV7-9
d_gene: .
CDR3aa: CASSLWGREGYTF
CDR3nt: TGTGCCAGCAGCTTATGGGGTCGGGAGGGCTACACCTTC

abundance: .
j_gene: TRBJ1-5
v_gene: TRBV7-8
d_gene: .
CDR3aa: CASSLAETGLGQPQHF
CDR3nt: TGTGCCAGCAGCTTAGCGGAAACAGGGTTAGGTCAGCCCCAGCATTTT

abundance: .
j_gene: TRBJ1-5
v_gene: TRBV2
d_gene: .
CDR3aa: CASSEVGGETDQPQHF
CDR3nt: TGTGCCAGCAGTGAAGTCGGCGGGGAGACGGATCAGCCCCAGCATTTT